In its sample, the clone carrying this TCR beta chain was seen a few times. Its antigen is not identified. CDR1 is MDHEN, CDR2 SYDVKM, per germline. V gave up 8 bases and J gave up 0 bases, with 11 bases separating them. This CDR3 has 14 residues. Combining a sample-barcoded 5' primer with a J-beta primer mix, a second PCR ran for about 7 to 11 cycles. Each cDNA molecule carried a tag from a template-switch adaptor that contained 12 random nucleotides. Using its own MiXCR run on the 5' RACE reads, TCRdb lists one record per CDR3 protein. The sample shows under 2,000,000 distinct CDR3 sequences, around half of them seen only once. This specimen comes from a study of blood T cells in healthy people across ages. Study-wide points: The long-lived group displayed more naive CD4+ cells, plus higher diversity, than the aged donors did. Donor CMV status was unknown, possibly confounding expanded clonotype changes.

The receptor was isolated from a middle-aged woman in good health. Sample: blood. J is TRBJ2-1 and V is TRBV28, with D perhaps matching TRBD2 (6 bases). The CDR3 DNA reads as TGTGCCAGCCGGGACTTCGTCTCCTACAATGAGCAGTTCTTC. It codes for CASRDFVSYNEQFF.